Listed below are T cell receptor beta chains from one sample, sequenced in a study of cytomegalovirus exposure and HLA in healthy donors. TCRdb's copy holds only in-frame clones and misses some; the assay was immunoSEQ multiplex PCR. The table lists about 270,000 clones, roughly 70% of them singletons. Sequencing was done on a sample of PBMCs. Receptor source: a female donor in good health and CMV-seronegative. Each CDR3 is given with its conserved first and last residue. Fields, in order: V gene, clone size, D gene, J gene, CDR3 protein, CDR3 DNA. A D gene is named only where the DNA matches it firmly. Part of the rows lack a size; the others show once, few, many or a class for expanded clones.

v_call: TRBV7-2
clone_size: NA
d_call: NA
j_call: TRBJ1-2
cdr3_aa: CASSLDRSYGYTF
cdr3_nt: TGTGCCAGCAGCTTAGACAGGAGCTATGGCTACACCTTC

v_call: TRBV5-8
clone_size: NA
d_call: NA
j_call: TRBJ1-5
cdr3_aa: CASSLDRRRGKSNQPQHF
cdr3_nt: TGTGCCAGCAGCCTTGACAGGCGGAGAGGAAAGAGCAATCAGCCCCAGCATTTT

v_call: TRBV29-1
clone_size: NA
d_call: TRBD2
j_call: TRBJ2-7
cdr3_aa: CSVAAGGPFEQYF
cdr3_nt: TGCAGCGTTGCGGCGGGAGGGCCGTTTGAGCAGTACTTC

v_call: TRBV5-1
clone_size: few
d_call: TRBD1
j_call: TRBJ2-5
cdr3_aa: CASSLETGWTETQYF
cdr3_nt: TGCGCCAGCAGCTTGGAGACAGGGTGGACGGAGACCCAGTACTTC

v_call: TRBV20-1
clone_size: NA
d_call: NA
j_call: TRBJ2-7
cdr3_aa: CSARDGSGAIF
cdr3_nt: TGCAGTGCTAGAGATGGGTCAGGGGCTATCTTC

v_call: TRBV11-2
clone_size: few
d_call: TRBD1
j_call: TRBJ1-6
cdr3_aa: CASSSWTGGSPLHF
cdr3_nt: TGTGCCAGCAGCTCCTGGACAGGGGGCTCACCCCTCCACTTT

v_call: TRBV28
clone_size: NA
d_call: TRBD1
j_call: TRBJ2-5
cdr3_aa: CASSRGGLGTVKETQYF
cdr3_nt: TGTGCCAGCAGCCGGGGTGGCTTGGGGACAGTTAAAGAGACCCAGTACTTC

v_call: TRBV9
clone_size: NA
d_call: NA
j_call: TRBJ2-1
cdr3_aa: CASSPSGEQFF
cdr3_nt: TGTGCCAGCAGCCCTAGTGGTGAGCAGTTCTTC

v_call: TRBV19
clone_size: NA
d_call: NA
j_call: TRBJ2-1
cdr3_aa: CASTEYRDQNEQFF
cdr3_nt: TGTGCCAGTACAGAGTACAGGGATCAGAATGAGCAGTTCTTC

v_call: TRBV10-3
clone_size: once
d_call: NA
j_call: TRBJ1-5
cdr3_aa: CAISSGGQPQHF
cdr3_nt: TGTGCCATCAGCTCCGGGGGTCAGCCCCAGCATTTT

v_call: TRBV4-1
clone_size: NA
d_call: NA
j_call: TRBJ2-7
cdr3_aa: CASSQASRTGNYEQYF
cdr3_nt: TGCGCCAGCAGCCAAGCGTCTCGAACAGGGAATTACGAGCAGTACTTC

v_call: TRBV9
clone_size: NA
d_call: NA
j_call: TRBJ2-1
cdr3_aa: CASSAQGEEQFF
cdr3_nt: TGTGCCAGCAGCGCCCAAGGGGAAGAGCAGTTCTTC

v_call: TRBV11-3
clone_size: NA
d_call: TRBD2
j_call: TRBJ2-7
cdr3_aa: CASSSFLADSYEQYF
cdr3_nt: TGTGCCAGCAGCTCGTTCCTAGCGGATTCCTACGAGCAGTACTTC

v_call: TRBV11-2
clone_size: NA
d_call: NA
j_call: TRBJ1-2
cdr3_aa: CASSLGLQGFYGYTF
cdr3_nt: TGTGCCAGCAGCTTAGGGCTTCAGGGCTTCTATGGCTACACCTTC

v_call: TRBV5-6
clone_size: once
d_call: NA
j_call: TRBJ2-4
cdr3_aa: CASSVGLPGKNIQYF
cdr3_nt: TGTGCCAGCAGCGTGGGACTCCCGGGGAAAAACATTCAGTACTTC

v_call: TRBV2
clone_size: NA
d_call: NA
j_call: TRBJ2-1
cdr3_aa: CASSGQGLPSYNEQFF
cdr3_nt: TGTGCCAGCAGTGGGCAGGGGCTCCCCTCCTACAATGAGCAGTTCTTC

v_call: TRBV5-4
clone_size: NA
d_call: NA
j_call: TRBJ2-4
cdr3_aa: CASSLGQPGAKNIQYF
cdr3_nt: TGTGCCAGCAGCTTAGGACAGCCCGGAGCCAAAAACATTCAGTACTTC

v_call: TRBV5-1
clone_size: NA
d_call: TRBD2
j_call: TRBJ2-3
cdr3_aa: CASSPPSGTDTQYF
cdr3_nt: TGCGCCAGCAGCCCTCCTAGCGGAACAGATACGCAGTATTTT

v_call: TRBV15
clone_size: few
d_call: TRBD1
j_call: TRBJ1-2
cdr3_aa: CATSVDRDPTRGYTF
cdr3_nt: TGTGCCACCAGCGTCGACAGGGACCCTACGCGTGGCTACACCTTC

v_call: TRBV5-6
clone_size: NA
d_call: NA
j_call: TRBJ2-6
cdr3_aa: CASSLGGVGANVLTF
cdr3_nt: TGTGCCAGCAGCTTGGGGGGGGTTGGGGCCAACGTCCTGACTTTC

v_call: TRBV11-2
clone_size: NA
d_call: TRBD2
j_call: TRBJ2-2
cdr3_aa: CASRTAGRGFANTGELFF
cdr3_nt: TGTGCCAGCAGAACAGCGGGACGGGGATTCGCGAACACCGGGGAGCTGTTTTTT

v_call: TRBV2
clone_size: few
d_call: NA
j_call: TRBJ2-7
cdr3_aa: CASSEYRGGSSEQYF
cdr3_nt: TGTGCCAGCAGTGAATATAGGGGTGGATCCAGCGAGCAGTACTTC

v_call: TRBV27
clone_size: few
d_call: TRBD1
j_call: TRBJ2-3
cdr3_aa: CASSSAGGVQYF
cdr3_nt: TGTGCCAGCAGTTCAGCAGGGGGAGTGCAGTATTTT

v_call: TRBV5-1
clone_size: NA
d_call: TRBD1
j_call: TRBJ2-7
cdr3_aa: CASSLTGGASSYEQYF
cdr3_nt: TGCGCCAGCAGCCTGACAGGGGGCGCGTCCTCCTACGAGCAGTACTTC

v_call: TRBV7-2
clone_size: few
d_call: NA
j_call: TRBJ1-2
cdr3_aa: CASSLVGGGAYGYTF
cdr3_nt: TGTGCCAGCAGCTTAGTGGGTGGGGGGGCCTATGGCTACACCTTC

v_call: TRBV4-1
clone_size: NA
d_call: TRBD2
j_call: TRBJ2-5
cdr3_aa: CASSQDGREYFQETQYF
cdr3_nt: TGCGCCAGCAGCCAAGATGGGCGGGAGTACTTCCAAGAGACCCAGTACTTC